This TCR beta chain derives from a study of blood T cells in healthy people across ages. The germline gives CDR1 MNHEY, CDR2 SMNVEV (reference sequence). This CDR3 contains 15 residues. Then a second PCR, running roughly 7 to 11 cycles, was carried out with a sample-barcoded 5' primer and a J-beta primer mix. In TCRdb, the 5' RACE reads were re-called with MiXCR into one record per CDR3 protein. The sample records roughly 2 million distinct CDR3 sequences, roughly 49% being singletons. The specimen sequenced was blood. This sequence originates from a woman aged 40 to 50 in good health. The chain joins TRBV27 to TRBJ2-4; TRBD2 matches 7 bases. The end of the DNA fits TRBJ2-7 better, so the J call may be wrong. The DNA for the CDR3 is TGTGCCAGCAGTTTTGGTAGCGGGCTCCCCTACGAGCAGTACTTC. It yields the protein CASSFGSGLPYEQYF.